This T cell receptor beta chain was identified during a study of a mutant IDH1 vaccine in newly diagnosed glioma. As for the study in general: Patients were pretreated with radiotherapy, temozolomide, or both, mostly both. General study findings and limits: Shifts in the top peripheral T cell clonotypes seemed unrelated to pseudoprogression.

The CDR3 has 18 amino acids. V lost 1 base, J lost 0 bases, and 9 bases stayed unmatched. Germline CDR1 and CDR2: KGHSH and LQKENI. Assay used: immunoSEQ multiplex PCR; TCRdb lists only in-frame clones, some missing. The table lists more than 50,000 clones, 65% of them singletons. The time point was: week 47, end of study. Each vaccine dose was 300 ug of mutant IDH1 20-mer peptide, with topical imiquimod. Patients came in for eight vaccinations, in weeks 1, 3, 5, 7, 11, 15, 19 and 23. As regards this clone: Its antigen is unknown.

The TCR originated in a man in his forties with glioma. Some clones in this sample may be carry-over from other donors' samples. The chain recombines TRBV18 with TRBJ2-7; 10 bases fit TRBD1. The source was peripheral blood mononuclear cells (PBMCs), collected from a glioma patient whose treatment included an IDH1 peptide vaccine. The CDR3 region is CASSPLYIGTGDSYEQYF. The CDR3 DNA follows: TGTGCCAGCTCACCACTGTATATAGGGACAGGGGACTCCTACGAGCAGTACTTC.